These T cell receptor beta chains were read from a single sample in a study of PD-1 blockade in mismatch repair-deficient tumors. The protocol was immunoSEQ multiplex PCR, while the TCRdb copy is restricted to in-frame clones and leaves out a portion. The sample has fewer than 60,000 clones; roughly 82% are singletons. Specimen: PBMCs, collected before pembrolizumab treatment. The receptors were sampled from an adult with mismatch repair-deficient cancer. The CDR3 runs from the conserved cysteine through the conserved F or W. D genes are given only for firm matches.

NA,TRBJ2-5,TRBV29-1,CSVGSRPAQETQYF
NA,TRBJ2-1,TRBV7-9,CASSSAASYNEQFF
NA,TRBJ1-1,TRBV27,CASLPPRQGRNTEAFF
NA,TRBJ1-1,TRBV4-2,CASSQGGPRNTEAFF
TRBD2,TRBJ2-7,TRBV30,CAWSVRLAEAQEQYF
NA,TRBJ1-3,TRBV6-1,CASSKTAYSGNTIYF
TRBD2,TRBJ2-7,TRBV5-1,CASSLDGSGGPSYEQYF
NA,TRBJ1-4,TRBV7-8,CASSFGTDYEKLFF
TRBD1,TRBJ2-2,TRBV2,CASRRTGGGTGELFF
NA,TRBJ1-1,TRBV20-1,CSARDRDEAFF
NA,TRBJ2-7,TRBV19,CASSMRTGRTYEQYF
TRBD2,TRBJ2-1,TRBV27,CASSFEASGTYNEQFF
NA,TRBJ2-2,TRBV6-5,CASSQYVSSTGELFF
NA,TRBJ2-1,TRBV5-4,CASSLGSQTNEQFF
TRBD2,TRBJ2-2,TRBV7-6,CASSFPIGREIKGDTGELFF
NA,TRBJ2-7,TRBV5-1,CASSPIADSRMEQYF
NA,TRBJ2-5,TRBV14,CASSQGRGFVETQYF
TRBD1,TRBJ2-1,TRBV6-6,CASSYSEQGLWNEQFF
TRBD1,TRBJ1-3,TRBV19,CASSAQGSSGNTIYF
TRBD2,TRBJ2-1,TRBV19,CASSISAGVRGEQFF
NA,TRBJ2-1,TRBV6-5,CASSYTPVSYNEQFF
NA,TRBJ1-2,TRBV28,CASGPGFQYGYTF
TRBD2,TRBJ2-1,TRBV11-3,CASKSPTSGSYEQFF
NA,TRBJ1-2,TRBV5-6,CASNQDPNYGYTF
TRBD1,TRBJ1-5,TRBV2,CASSEGGQSNQPQHF
NA,TRBJ2-7,TRBV4-2,CASSLSDGQGQYF
TRBD1,TRBJ1-3,TRBV7-9,CASRQGEGNTIYF
NA,TRBJ1-1,TRBV5-6,CASSSLTVNTEAFF
TRBD2,TRBJ2-5,TRBV7-9,CASSLAASGSQETQYF
NA,TRBJ1-1,TRBV6-5,CASSYSEGYAFF
TRBD1,TRBJ1-2,TRBV9,CASSGGGTADGYTF
NA,TRBJ1-2,TRBV20-1,CSAERGQGYTF
TRBD2,TRBJ2-5,TRBV7-3,CASSSAGRETQYF
NA,TRBJ1-5,TRBV5-8,CASSLESGGALLRPQHF
NA,TRBJ2-3,TRBV30,CAWSRDGTDTQYF
NA,TRBJ2-2,TRBV6-5,CASSYSGGMGAGELFF
NA,TRBJ2-7,TRBV19,CASTRGGSSYEQYF
TRBD2,TRBJ2-4,TRBV4-2,CASSQGAGREDKNIQYF
NA,TRBJ2-5,TRBV12-5,CASGLVRRGQETQYF
TRBD1,TRBJ2-7,TRBV6-1,CASGDRGPYEQYF
NA,TRBJ1-1,TRBV6-5,CASSPRTDTEAFF
TRBD2,TRBJ2-1,TRBV29-1,CSVGLAHNEQFF
NA,TRBJ2-7,TRBV5-1,CASSASSYEQYF
NA,TRBJ2-7,TRBV5-4,CASSQVIGLKRYEQYF
TRBD2,TRBJ2-1,TRBV27,CASSSPQVAGSFEQFF
NA,TRBJ2-1,TRBV27,CASSLLGSAEQFF
NA,TRBJ1-1,TRBV7-2,CASSLAPQGRTEAFF
NA,TRBJ2-2,TRBV7-3,CASSGGTGELFF
NA,TRBJ2-4,TRBV7-2,CASSLGVRTLAKNIQYF
TRBD1,TRBJ1-1,TRBV23-1,CASSPLLDRENTEAFF